Described below is a single T cell receptor (beta chain) sequence and its context. Its specificity is not known. The sample is drawn from a study of Ad26.COV2.S vaccination and SARS-CoV-2 variants. Findings of the study overall: Participants given vaccine showed non-spike TCR breadth similar to that of placebo recipients.

Noted treatment: over 15 received Ad26.COV2.S at low or high dose, single or two shots; about 5 received placebo; per-sample allocation not given. Sampling took place 63 days after the first vaccine or placebo injection. In Boston, an adult donor aged 18-55 years took part. CDR1 and CDR2 (germline): MGHRA, YSYEKL. Trimming stripped 0 bases from V and 16 bases from J, with 16 bases between. The CDR3 covers 13 residues. Clones were read by immunoSEQ multiplex PCR, and TCRdb kept only the in-frame ones, dropping some. The sample carries over 400,000 clones, roughly 88% recorded once. The chain carries TRBV4-1 and TRBJ2-4; D unclear. Sequenced material: peripheral blood, taken in a trial of Ad26.COV2.S vaccine versus placebo. This receptor was identified in a person aged 18-65 years who received the Ad26.COV2.S COVID-19 vaccine or a placebo. The CDR3 nucleotides read TGCGCCAGCAGCCAAGAGGCCGTCACCCACCCATACTTC. Protein sequence: CASSQEAVTHPYF.